This T cell receptor beta chain appears in the sequencing data of a study of blood T cell repertoires in COVID-19. The CDR3 loop spans 13 amino acids. Trimming shortened V by 10 bases and J by 2 bases, and 9 bases separated the two germline ends. The germline gives CDR1 LNHDA, CDR2 SQIVND (reference sequence). The method was immunoSEQ multiplex PCR; TCRdb's version includes in-frame clones alone and lacks a portion of them. The repertoire has hundreds of thousands of clones, around 89% of them found once; the top ten carry over 7.5%. This receptor was taken from a man aged 35-49 years who had recovered from COVID-19. Source material: PBMCs or T cells enriched from blood (not recorded which). The chain has TRBV19 and TRBJ1-6; D is undetermined. The CDR3 spells CATRTTYNSPLHF. CDR3 in DNA: TGTGCCACCAGAACCACCTATAATTCACCCCTCCACTTT.